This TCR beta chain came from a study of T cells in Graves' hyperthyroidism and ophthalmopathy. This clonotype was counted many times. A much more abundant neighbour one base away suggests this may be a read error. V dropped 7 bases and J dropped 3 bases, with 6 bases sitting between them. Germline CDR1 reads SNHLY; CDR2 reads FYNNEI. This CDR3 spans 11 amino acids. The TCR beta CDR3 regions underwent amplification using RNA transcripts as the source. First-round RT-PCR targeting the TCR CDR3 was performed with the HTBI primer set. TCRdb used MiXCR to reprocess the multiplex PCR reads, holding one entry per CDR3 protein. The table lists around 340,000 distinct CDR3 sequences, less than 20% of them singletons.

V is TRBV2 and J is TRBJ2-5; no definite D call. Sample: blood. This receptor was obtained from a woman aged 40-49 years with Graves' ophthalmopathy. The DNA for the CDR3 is TGTGCCAGCACCTATAAAGAGACCCAGTACTTC. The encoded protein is CASTYKETQYF.